The 26 T cell receptor beta chains given below trace back to one sample, sequenced in a study of cytomegalovirus exposure and HLA in healthy donors. The study ran its PCR with 60 Vbeta and 13 Jbeta primers. TCRdb keeps only in-frame clones here, not all; method: immunoSEQ multiplex PCR. The sample yields about 82,000 clones, less than 80% seen once. The sequenced sample consisted of PBMCs. The receptors stem from a woman aged 45 to 65 in good health and CMV-seropositive.

The chain couples TRBV28 to TRBJ2-7; TRBD1 agrees at 8 bases. This CDR3 has 14 residues. Germline values: CDR1 MDHEN, CDR2 SYDVKM. V trimming: 6 bases; J trimming: 6 bases; junction bases outside the gene matches: 10. Written as DNA, the CDR3 is TGTGCCAGCAGGTCCGGGACAGGAGGGGGCGAGCAGTACTTC. This translates into CASRSGTGGGEQYF.

The V call is TRBV13, the J call TRBJ2-2, with 9 positions matching TRBD1. This CDR3 contains 15 residues. After removal of 1 base from V and 7 bases from J, the junction contained 4 bases not matched to a gene. CDR1 and CDR2 from the germline V gene are PRHDT and FYEKMQ (reference sequence). The CDR3 coding sequence is TGTGCCAGCAGCTTAGAACAGGGGGCTGGCGGGGAGCTGTTTTTT. The encoded protein is CASSLEQGAGGELFF. Filled out from reference TRBV13 and TRBJ2-2, the complete variable domain reads AAGVIQSPRHLIKEKRETATLKCYPIPRHDTVYWYQQGPGQDPQFLISFYEKMQSDKGSIPDRFSAQQFSDYHSELNMSSLELGDSALYFCASSLEQGAGGELFFGEGSRLTVL.

This CDR3 is CASSLADRVDQPQHF. The CDR3 DNA reads TGTGCCAGCAGCTTAGCGGACAGGGTCGATCAGCCCCAGCATTTT. This rearrangement joins TRBV7-2 to TRBJ1-5; 8 bases are a match to TRBD1. The CDR3 runs 15 residues. Losses at the gene ends were 0 bases for V and 5 bases for J; bases not matched to a gene: 3. Germline V gene lookup returns CDR1 SGHTA and CDR2 FQGNSA.

The chain carries TRBV7-8 and TRBJ1-1; D perhaps matches TRBD1 (5 bases). Germline V gene lookup returns CDR1 SGHVS and CDR2 FQNEAQ. The CDR3 runs to 14 residues. V was shortened by 5 bases and J by 4 bases, with 14 bases between the two germline ends. The DNA for the CDR3 is TGTGCCAGCAGCCCAGACAGTCTGGGCACTGAAGCTTTCTTT. Its translation: CASSPDSLGTEAFF. Full variable domain (missing parts from reference TRBV7-8 and TRBJ1-1): GAGVSQSPRYKVAKRGQDVALRCDPISGHVSLFWYQQALGQGPEFLTYFQNEAQLDKSGLPSDRFFAERPEGSVSTLKIQRTQQEDSAVYLCASSPDSLGTEAFFGQGTRLTVV.

The chain employs TRBV6-6 and TRBJ1-5; 8 positions match TRBD1. V shed 6 bases and J 3 bases; nucleotides not matched to a gene: 7. CDR1 is MNHNY, CDR2 SVGAGI, per germline (reference sequence). The CDR3 totals 15 residues. The CDR3 bases are TGTGCCAGCAGATTGGGGCAGGGGGCCAATCAGCCCCAGCATTTT. This sequence encodes CASRLGQGANQPQHF.

The chain combines TRBV5-4 with TRBJ2-5, with TRBD2 as a possible D gene (6 bases). The J call may be mistaken, given a closer DNA end match to TRBJ2-7. Looked up from germline, CDR1 is SGHNT and CDR2 is YYREEE (reference sequence). This CDR3 is 13 amino acids long. The CDR3 DNA follows: TGTGCCAGCAGCTTTGGGACGGGGGTCGAGCAGTACTTC. This sequence encodes CASSFGTGVEQYF.

The genes are TRBV6-1 and TRBJ1-1; D perhaps matches TRBD1 (5 bases). V lost 7 bases and J 3 bases, leaving 9 bases between the germline ends. Per germline, CDR1 MNHNS and CDR2 SASEGT. The CDR3 loop spans 12 amino acids. Written as DNA, the CDR3 is TGTGCCAGCAAGGTACAGGACACTGAAGCTTTCTTT. Protein sequence: CASKVQDTEAFF.

V gene TRBV10-2 combines with J gene TRBJ1-1; maybe TRBD1 (5 bases). With 2 bases removed from V and 2 bases from J, the gap between germline ends came to 9 bases. The CDR3 is made up of 14 amino acids. Looked up from germline, CDR1 is WSHSY and CDR2 is SAAADI. Written as DNA, the CDR3 is TGCGCCAGCAGTGAGGGAGGGGTCAACACTGAAGCTTTCTTT. This codes for CASSEGGVNTEAFF.

This chain uses TRBV7-3 with TRBJ2-1, with 13 bases identical to TRBD2. Germline V gene sequence: CDR1 SGHTA, CDR2 FQGTGA. The CDR3 contains 15 residues. With V trimmed by 5 bases and J by 8 bases, 6 bases remained unmatched. The CDR3 here is CASSTTSGGGDEQFF. In DNA form, the CDR3 reads TGTGCCAGCAGCACCACTAGCGGGGGGGGTGATGAGCAGTTCTTC.

The rearrangement uses TRBV2 and TRBJ2-2; 7 bases are shared with TRBD1. The CDR3 consists of 13 residues. Germline assignment: CDR1 SNHLY and CDR2 FYNNEI. Trimming cost V 8 bases and J 4 bases; bases outside gene matches: 4. The CDR3 protein is CASRRDSTGELFF. The CDR3, as DNA: TGTGCCAGCCGAAGGGACAGCACCGGGGAGCTGTTTTTT.

This chain uses TRBV4-3 with TRBJ1-6, with D perhaps matching TRBD1 (6 bases). Germline loops: CDR1 LGHNA, CDR2 YSLEER. This CDR3 has 18 amino acids. The V end lost 2 bases, the J end lost 7 bases, and 21 bases lay between the germline ends. The CDR3 sequence: CASSQTHLQGAKNSPLHF. The CDR3 coding sequence is TGCGCCAGCAGCCAAACACACCTACAGGGAGCAAAGAATTCACCCCTCCACTTT.

This clone has more than one count but fewer than ten. V usage is TRBV4-1 and J usage is TRBJ1-5; D possibly corresponds to TRBD1 (5 bases). V lost 0 bases, J lost 2 bases, and 11 bases lay in between. Per the germline V gene, CDR1 is MGHRA and CDR2 is YSYEKL. The CDR3 sequence is 16 residues long. The CDR3 protein is CASSQETRVGNQPQHF. CDR3 in DNA: TGCGCCAGCAGCCAAGAGACCAGGGTTGGCAATCAGCCCCAGCATTTT.

The chain has TRBV28 and TRBJ2-3, with unresolved D. Germline CDR1 is MDHEN and CDR2 is SYDVKM. V was trimmed by 6 bases and J by 6 bases, leaving 10 bases between them. This CDR3 contains 12 residues. The CDR3 is CASRNSADTQYF. The CDR3 nucleotides read TGTGCCAGCAGGAATAGTGCGGATACGCAGTATTTT.

The chain has TRBV5-1 and TRBJ2-6, with 11 positions matching TRBD2. CDR1 SGHRS and CDR2 YFSETQ come from the germline V gene. The CDR3 sequence is 18 residues long. Trimming cost V 0 bases and J 1 base; bases outside gene matches: 3. CDR3 region: CASSLAGTSGSGANVLTF. In DNA form, the CDR3 reads TGCGCCAGCAGCTTGGCCGGGACTAGCGGATCTGGGGCCAACGTCCTGACTTTC.

V usage is TRBV9 and J usage is TRBJ2-3; 8 positions match TRBD2. V lost 6 bases to trimming and J lost 5 bases; unmatched junction nucleotides: 5. Per the germline V gene, CDR1 is SGDLS and CDR2 is YYNGEE. This CDR3 comprises 13 residues. CDR3 amino acids: CASNGGGLDTQYF. As DNA, the CDR3 is TGTGCCAGCAACGGGGGGGGTTTAGATACGCAGTATTTT.

This sequence joins TRBV19 and TRBJ1-2; D gene uncertain. The CDR3 has 15 amino acids. CDR1 and CDR2 (germline): LNHDA, SQIVND (reference sequence). Trimming took off 8 bases at V and 2 bases at J, with 18 bases between the two ends. Written as DNA, the CDR3 is TGTGCCAGTCTAGGATGGGGAGCCTTGAACTATGGCTACACCTTC. Protein product: CASLGWGALNYGYTF.

This clone came up once. This sequence joins TRBV27 and TRBJ2-1, with D perhaps matching TRBD1 (6 bases). There are 16 residues in the CDR3. Trimming pared 5 bases from V and 12 bases from J, leaving 26 bases between. CDR1 is MNHEY and CDR2 is SMNVEV in the germline V gene (reference sequence). The CDR3, as DNA: TGTGCCAGCAGTCCCCGGATCCGGGGACACGGTCTGGCGCAGTTCTTC. Translation: CASSPRIRGHGLAQFF.

This chain connects TRBV10-2 to TRBJ1-2; the D is unclear. Germline-derived CDR1 and CDR2 are WSHSY and SAAADI. V was shortened by 6 bases and J by 4 bases, with 18 bases between the two germline ends. The CDR3 covers 15 residues. CDR3 DNA sequence: TGCGCCAGCAGCTTGAGGGAGGATCCGAGCTATGGCTACACCTTC. This gives the protein CASSLREDPSYGYTF.

The V and J genes are TRBV7-9 and TRBJ2-3; 14 nucleotides match TRBD2. CDR3 length: 19 residues. The germline gives CDR1 SEHNR, CDR2 FQNEAQ (reference sequence). V dropped 10 bases and J dropped 0; count of bases not matched to a gene: 15. CDR3 sequence: CATIDGTSGGPISTDTQYF. The CDR3 DNA is TGTGCCACCATAGATGGGACTAGCGGGGGACCCATTAGCACAGATACGCAGTATTTT.

The chain joins TRBV2 to TRBJ1-2; 10 bases are shared with TRBD1. The junction had 6 bases not matched to a gene; V was cut back by 8 bases and J by 6 bases. The CDR3 covers 13 residues. Germline loops: CDR1 SNHLY, CDR2 FYNNEI. The CDR3 bases are TGTGCCAGCCGACAGGGGGCCGCTGATGGCTACACCTTC. Translated: CASRQGAADGYTF. Drawing the rest from reference TRBV2 and TRBJ1-2, the complete variable domain is EPEVTQTPSHQVTQMGQEVILRCVPISNHLYFYWYRQILGQKVEFLVSFYNNEISEKSEIFDDQFSVERPDGSNFTLKIRSTKLEDSAMYFCASRQGAADGYTFGSGTRLTVV.

The chain couples TRBV5-1 to TRBJ2-1, with D possibly TRBD2 on 6 matching bases. V gave up 4 bases and J gave up 3 bases, with 11 bases separating them. This CDR3 spans 14 amino acids. Germline CDR1 and CDR2: SGHRS and YFSETQ. CDR3 protein: CASSEGLLYNEQFF. In DNA form, the CDR3 reads TGCGCCAGCAGCGAGGGACTCCTCTACAATGAGCAGTTCTTC.

This sequence joins TRBV4-3 and TRBJ1-2; 7 bases are a match to TRBD1. The germline V gene encodes CDR1 LGHNA and CDR2 YSLEER. J gave up 5 bases and V 4 bases, and 16 bases lay outside the gene matches. The CDR3 consists of 17 residues. The CDR3 is CASSPPGQSTRRYGYTF. CDR3 nucleotide sequence: TGCGCCAGCAGCCCTCCGGGACAGTCAACCCGACGGTATGGCTACACCTTC.

This chain connects TRBV5-8 to TRBJ2-1; 13 nucleotides match TRBD2. The trim removed 4 bases at V and 0 bases at J, leaving 10 bases unmatched. The CDR3 sequence is 19 residues long. The germline gives CDR1 SGHTS, CDR2 YDEGEE. Here the CDR3 DNA reads TGTGCCAGCAGCCCTATCGGGACTAGCGGGGTTAGCTCCTACAATGAGCAGTTCTTC. This gives the protein CASSPIGTSGVSSYNEQFF.

V and J are TRBV7-2 and TRBJ2-1, with TRBD2 identical over 8 bases. This CDR3 has 16 residues. The ends lost 1 base at V and 4 bases at J; junction bases unmatched: 6. CDR1 and CDR2 (germline): SGHTA, FQGNSA. CDR3 in amino acids: CASSLGSAGAYNEQFF. For the CDR3, the DNA is TGTGCCAGCAGCTTAGGCTCAGCGGGGGCATACAATGAGCAGTTCTTC.

The chain uses TRBV9 and TRBJ1-1; a possible D gene is TRBD1 (5 bases). V lost 4 bases, J lost 7 bases, and 11 bases lay in between. Germline-derived CDR1 and CDR2 are SGDLS and YYNGEE. CDR3 length: 12 amino acids. CDR3 in DNA: TGTGCCAGCAGCCCAGCCGACAGTGAAGCTTTCTTT. Translated: CASSPADSEAFF.

V and J are TRBV6-1 and TRBJ2-2; possible D gene TRBD1, 6 bases. Trimming took off 4 bases at V and 7 bases at J, with 10 bases between the two ends. The germline V gene encodes CDR1 MNHNS and CDR2 SASEGT. This CDR3 region has 13 residues. The CDR3 DNA reads as TGTGCCAGCAGTGGACAGGTGGTCGGGGAGCTGTTTTTT. This gives the protein CASSGQVVGELFF.